The rows below give T cell receptor beta chains drawn from one sample of a study of blood T cell repertoires in COVID-19. Data came from immunoSEQ multiplex PCR; TCRdb stores just in-frame clones and leaves some out. The sample consists of some 250,000 clones, roughly 89% of them appearing once. The sample taken for sequencing was PBMCs or T cells enriched from blood (not recorded which). These receptors were collected from a man aged 40-49 years who had recovered from COVID-19. Both conserved end residues are part of each CDR3. The order of the fields is V gene, J gene, D gene, clone size, CDR3 DNA, CDR3 protein. A D gene is named only where the DNA matches it firmly. Only part of the rows carry a size: once, few, many, or a class if the clone is expanded.

v_gene: TRBV7-2
j_gene: TRBJ1-2
d_gene: TRBD1
abundance: .
CDR3nt: TGTGCCAGCAGCTTAGCGGCACGGACAGGTTCAATTAACTATGGCTACACCTTC
CDR3aa: CASSLAARTGSINYGYTF

v_gene: TRBV5-1
j_gene: TRBJ2-2
d_gene: .
abundance: .
CDR3nt: TGCGCCAGCCGGCCCCCGACTAGGGGAGTGGGCCCGGACACCGGGGAGCTGTTTTTT
CDR3aa: CASRPPTRGVGPDTGELFF

v_gene: TRBV5-1
j_gene: TRBJ1-3
d_gene: TRBD1
abundance: .
CDR3nt: TGCGCCAGCAGCTTTTTGGGACAGGGGGCGAACACCATATATTTT
CDR3aa: CASSFLGQGANTIYF

v_gene: TRBV18
j_gene: TRBJ2-7
d_gene: .
abundance: .
CDR3nt: TGTGCCAGCTCACCATTGGCAGGGAAAAACAACGAGCAGTACTTC
CDR3aa: CASSPLAGKNNEQYF

v_gene: TRBV24-1
j_gene: TRBJ1-4
d_gene: .
abundance: once
CDR3nt: TGTGCCACCAGTGATTCTGGAGGGAGAGAAAAACTGTTTTTT
CDR3aa: CATSDSGGREKLFF

v_gene: TRBV6-2/TRBV6-3
j_gene: TRBJ1-5
d_gene: TRBD1
abundance: .
CDR3nt: TGTGCCAGCAGTAATCGACAGGGAATCGGCAATCAGCCCCAGCATTTT
CDR3aa: CASSNRQGIGNQPQHF

v_gene: TRBV6-5
j_gene: TRBJ1-5
d_gene: TRBD1
abundance: once
CDR3nt: TGTGCCAGCACTGCGGGACAGGGAAATCAGCCCCAGCATTTT
CDR3aa: CASTAGQGNQPQHF

v_gene: TRBV10-3
j_gene: TRBJ1-1
d_gene: TRBD1
abundance: .
CDR3nt: TGTGCCATCAGTGACGCACAGGGGGGCACTGAAGCTTTCTTT
CDR3aa: CAISDAQGGTEAFF

v_gene: TRBV27
j_gene: TRBJ2-7
d_gene: .
abundance: .
CDR3nt: TGTGCCACCCAGACCATTCCCAGGTCAGAGCAGTACTTC
CDR3aa: CATQTIPRSEQYF

v_gene: TRBV7-9
j_gene: TRBJ2-2
d_gene: .
abundance: .
CDR3nt: TGTGCCAGCAGTTTACCAGGGGCCTCAACGACCGGGGAGCTGTTTTTT
CDR3aa: CASSLPGASTTGELFF

v_gene: TRBV27
j_gene: TRBJ2-2
d_gene: .
abundance: .
CDR3nt: TGTGCCAGCACCCCGCGCCTCACCGGGGAGCTGTTTTTT
CDR3aa: CASTPRLTGELFF

v_gene: TRBV9
j_gene: TRBJ2-7
d_gene: TRBD2
abundance: .
CDR3nt: TGTGCCAGCAGCGACGGGACTAGCGGTGAGCAGTACTTC
CDR3aa: CASSDGTSGEQYF

v_gene: TRBV18
j_gene: TRBJ2-6
d_gene: .
abundance: .
CDR3nt: TGTGCCAGCTCACTTGTGGGTGACAGCGACAACTCTGGGGCCAACGTCCTGACTTTC
CDR3aa: CASSLVGDSDNSGANVLTF

v_gene: TRBV19
j_gene: TRBJ2-1
d_gene: TRBD2
abundance: .
CDR3nt: TGTGCCAGTAGTGTTGCGGGAGTGTACAATGAGCAGTTCTTC
CDR3aa: CASSVAGVYNEQFF

v_gene: TRBV9
j_gene: TRBJ1-2
d_gene: TRBD1
abundance: .
CDR3nt: TGTGCCAGCACGGAGACAGGGGACAACTATGGCTACACCTTC
CDR3aa: CASTETGDNYGYTF

v_gene: TRBV28
j_gene: TRBJ1-2
d_gene: TRBD1
abundance: .
CDR3nt: TGTGCCAGCAGTTTGGGGGGACAGGGATCAGCTGGCTACACCTTC
CDR3aa: CASSLGGQGSAGYTF

v_gene: TRBV7-2
j_gene: TRBJ1-3
d_gene: .
abundance: .
CDR3nt: TGTGCCAGCAGCATGGACAGCTCTGGAAACACCATATATTTT
CDR3aa: CASSMDSSGNTIYF

v_gene: TRBV12-5
j_gene: TRBJ2-7
d_gene: TRBD2
abundance: .
CDR3nt: TGTGCTAGTGCCCTGACGACTAGCGGGAGTGCCTACGAGCAGTACTTC
CDR3aa: CASALTTSGSAYEQYF

v_gene: TRBV6-2/TRBV6-3
j_gene: TRBJ1-5
d_gene: .
abundance: .
CDR3nt: TGTGCCAGCAGTTACTCCGCTATAGTACAGTATAGCAATCAGCCCCAGCATTTT
CDR3aa: CASSYSAIVQYSNQPQHF

v_gene: TRBV4-2
j_gene: TRBJ1-1
d_gene: .
abundance: .
CDR3nt: TGTGCCAGCAGCCAAGATCAATGGCTTAGGGGGAACACTGAAGCTTTCTTT
CDR3aa: CASSQDQWLRGNTEAFF

v_gene: TRBV19
j_gene: TRBJ2-3
d_gene: TRBD1
abundance: .
CDR3nt: TGTGCCAGTAGTATCCAACAGGGGTCGTTGGATACGCAGTATTTT
CDR3aa: CASSIQQGSLDTQYF

v_gene: TRBV9
j_gene: TRBJ2-1
d_gene: .
abundance: .
CDR3nt: TGTGCCAGCAGCGAGGGTAGCGGCTCCTACAATGAGCAGTTCTTC
CDR3aa: CASSEGSGSYNEQFF

v_gene: TRBV7-9
j_gene: TRBJ2-1
d_gene: .
abundance: .
CDR3nt: TGTGCCAGCAGCCCCCCAGGGGGGAGCTCCTACAATGAGCAGTTCTTC
CDR3aa: CASSPPGGSSYNEQFF

v_gene: TRBV18
j_gene: TRBJ2-1
d_gene: TRBD2
abundance: .
CDR3nt: TGTGCCAGCTCACCAACCATTGGGACTAGCTCCTACAATGAGCAGTTCTTC
CDR3aa: CASSPTIGTSSYNEQFF

v_gene: TRBV3-1/TRBV3-2
j_gene: TRBJ1-6
d_gene: .
abundance: once
CDR3nt: TGTGCCAGCAGCCAAGGATTACTAAGGCCCCATTCACCCCTCCACTTT
CDR3aa: CASSQGLLRPHSPLHF

v_gene: TRBV19
j_gene: TRBJ1-3
d_gene: .
abundance: .
CDR3nt: TGTGCCAGTAGGGTTCAACAGGGCTCAGGAAACACCATATATTTT
CDR3aa: CASRVQQGSGNTIYF

v_gene: TRBV7-2
j_gene: TRBJ2-5
d_gene: .
abundance: .
CDR3nt: TGTGCCAGCAGCACCCGAGGTGATCAGCAGACCCAGTACTTC
CDR3aa: CASSTRGDQQTQYF

v_gene: TRBV27
j_gene: TRBJ1-5
d_gene: TRBD1
abundance: .
CDR3nt: TGTGCCAGCAGTTTAGGGACAGGTAGAGATCAGCCCCAGCATTTT
CDR3aa: CASSLGTGRDQPQHF

v_gene: TRBV5-1
j_gene: TRBJ1-6
d_gene: .
abundance: few
CDR3nt: TGCGCCAGCAGCTCTTACGACAGTCCCTTTCGTTATAATTCACCCCTCCACTTT
CDR3aa: CASSSYDSPFRYNSPLHF

v_gene: TRBV11-1
j_gene: TRBJ2-5
d_gene: TRBD2
abundance: .
CDR3nt: TGTGCCAGCAGCTTAGATCTGGCGGGGGGCCAAGAGACCCAGTACTTC
CDR3aa: CASSLDLAGGQETQYF

v_gene: TRBV23-1
j_gene: TRBJ2-1
d_gene: TRBD1
abundance: .
CDR3nt: TGCGCCAGCAGTCAATCGCCGGGACAGTTTCACTATGAGCAGTTCTTC
CDR3aa: CASSQSPGQFHYEQFF

v_gene: TRBV11-3
j_gene: TRBJ2-7
d_gene: TRBD1
abundance: .
CDR3nt: TGTGCCAGCAGCTTGGCCGGGACAGCCCTGGAGCAGTACTTC
CDR3aa: CASSLAGTALEQYF

v_gene: TRBV7-2
j_gene: TRBJ2-7
d_gene: .
abundance: few
CDR3nt: TGTGCCAGCAGCTTACAGGGGACATACGAGCAGTACTTC
CDR3aa: CASSLQGTYEQYF

v_gene: TRBV27
j_gene: TRBJ2-1
d_gene: TRBD2
abundance: .
CDR3nt: TGTGCCAGCAGTTTAGGTCTAGCGGGGGGGCATAATGAGCAGTTCTTC
CDR3aa: CASSLGLAGGHNEQFF

v_gene: TRBV28
j_gene: TRBJ2-3
d_gene: .
abundance: once
CDR3nt: TGTGCCAGCCACACCCTAAACAGGCGAAGCACAGATACGCAGTATTTT
CDR3aa: CASHTLNRRSTDTQYF

v_gene: TRBV24-1
j_gene: TRBJ1-5
d_gene: TRBD1
abundance: .
CDR3nt: TGTGCCACCAGTGACTCCAGACAGGGAGATCAGCCCCAGCATTTT
CDR3aa: CATSDSRQGDQPQHF

v_gene: TRBV5-5
j_gene: TRBJ1-5
d_gene: .
abundance: once
CDR3nt: TGTGCCAGCAGCACTAACAATCAGCCCCAGCATTTT
CDR3aa: CASSTNNQPQHF

v_gene: TRBV7-9
j_gene: TRBJ2-7
d_gene: TRBD1
abundance: .
CDR3nt: TGTGCCAGCAGCCCGGCCCGGGACAGGATTTACGAGCAGTACTTC
CDR3aa: CASSPARDRIYEQYF

v_gene: TRBV28
j_gene: TRBJ1-1
d_gene: TRBD1
abundance: .
CDR3nt: TGTGCCAGCAGTGCGAGATATGCGGACAGGAGACACACTGAAGCTTTCTTT
CDR3aa: CASSARYADRRHTEAFF

v_gene: TRBV11-2
j_gene: TRBJ2-1
d_gene: .
abundance: .
CDR3nt: TGTGCCAGCAGCTTTCTAGGCAATGAGCAGTTCTTC
CDR3aa: CASSFLGNEQFF

v_gene: TRBV5-6
j_gene: TRBJ2-7
d_gene: TRBD1
abundance: .
CDR3nt: TGTGCCAGCGCCATCATTGACAGGGGGTGGGAGCAGTACTTC
CDR3aa: CASAIIDRGWEQYF

v_gene: TRBV18
j_gene: TRBJ2-1
d_gene: .
abundance: .
CDR3nt: TGTGCCAGCTCACGGACAGCTTACAATGAGCAGTTCTTC
CDR3aa: CASSRTAYNEQFF

v_gene: TRBV5-1
j_gene: TRBJ2-5
d_gene: .
abundance: .
CDR3nt: TGCGCCAGCAGCTTGGGGGGGGACGAGACCCAGTACTTC
CDR3aa: CASSLGGDETQYF